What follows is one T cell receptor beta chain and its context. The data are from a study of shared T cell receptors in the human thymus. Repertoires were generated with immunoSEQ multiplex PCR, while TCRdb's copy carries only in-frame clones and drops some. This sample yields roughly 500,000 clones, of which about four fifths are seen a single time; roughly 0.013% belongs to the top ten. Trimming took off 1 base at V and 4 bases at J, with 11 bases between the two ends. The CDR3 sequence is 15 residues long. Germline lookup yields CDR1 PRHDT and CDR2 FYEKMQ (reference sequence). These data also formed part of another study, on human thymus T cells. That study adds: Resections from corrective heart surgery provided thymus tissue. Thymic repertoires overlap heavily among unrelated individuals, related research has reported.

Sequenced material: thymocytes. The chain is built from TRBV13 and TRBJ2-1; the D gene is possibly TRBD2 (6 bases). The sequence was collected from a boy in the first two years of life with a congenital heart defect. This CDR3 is CASSLEAGRYNEQFF. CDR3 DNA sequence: TGTGCCAGCAGCTTAGAAGCGGGCAGGTACAATGAGCAGTTCTTC. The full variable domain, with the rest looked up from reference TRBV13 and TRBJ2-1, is AAGVIQSPRHLIKEKRETATLKCYPIPRHDTVYWYQQGPGQDPQFLISFYEKMQSDKGSIPDRFSAQQFSDYHSELNMSSLELGDSALYFCASSLEAGRYNEQFFGPGTRLTVL.